The 26 T cell receptor beta chains in this list originate from one sample, sequenced in a study of CD4 T cells in relation to SARS-CoV-2 and coronaviruses (dated by TCRdb to 2020 to 2022). Their antigens remain unidentified. CD4+ T cells from unexposed donors were collected before the COVID-19 pandemic (2011-2018). Following 10 days of culture, the EasySep CD4+ T cell isolation kit was used to isolate CD4+ T cells. To prepare the library, the immunoSEQ multiplex PCR assay was applied. This immuneACCESS table, as held by TCRdb, lists in-frame sequences with V and J called but not all clones. Of the missing ones, under half trace to an unresolved V gene in checked studies; the others have no known cause. For this sample there are tens of thousands of clones; roughly 80% appear just once. The ten biggest clones cover approximately 15% of the sample. The sequenced sample was CD4+ T cells from PBMCs, cultured in vitro. The receptors stem from a human donor in good health.

The chain carries TRBV19 and TRBJ1-1, with D maybe TRBD1 (6 bases). The CDR3 sequence is 12 residues long. The V and J ends lost 7 bases and 6 bases respectively, with 12 bases between them. Germline values: CDR1 LNHDA, CDR2 SQIVND (reference sequence). The CDR3 nucleotides read TGTGCCAGTACCCCGGACAGAGCTGAAGCTTTCTTT. Its protein is CASTPDRAEAFF.

CDR3 DNA: TGTGCCAGCAGCCAAGAGGTCCTCCACGAGCAGTACTTC. Protein: CASSQEVLHEQYF. V and J are TRBV4-2 and TRBJ2-7; D not resolved. Trimming removed 0 bases from V and 5 bases from J, with 8 bases in between. Germline loops: CDR1 LGHNA, CDR2 YNFKEQ. The CDR3 extends over 13 amino acids.

The chain uses TRBV14 and TRBJ1-1; no definite D call. V gave up 8 bases and J gave up 1 base, with 8 bases separating them. Per germline, CDR1 SGHDN and CDR2 FVKESK. The CDR3 extends over 12 amino acids. DNA of the CDR3: TGTGCCAGCGGACGGACGAACACTGAAGCTTTCTTT. This translates into CASGRTNTEAFF.

The chain is built from TRBV6-1 and TRBJ2-2; D gene unclear. Per germline, CDR1 MNHNS and CDR2 SASEGT. The CDR3 contains 13 residues. V lost 2 bases to trimming and J lost 5 bases, with 6 bases between them. CDR3 loop: CASSETETGELFF. For the CDR3, the DNA is TGTGCCAGCAGTGAAACGGAGACCGGGGAGCTGTTTTTT.

The gene calls are TRBV20-1 and TRBJ2-7, with TRBD1 identical over 9 bases. The trim removed 3 bases at V and 3 bases at J, leaving 9 bases unmatched. The CDR3 extends over 15 amino acids. Germline CDR1 reads DFQATT; CDR2 reads SNEGSKA (reference sequence). Here the CDR3 DNA reads TGCAGTGCTAGTGGGGGGACAGGGTCCCTCTACGAGCAGTACTTC. This translates into CSASGGTGSLYEQYF.

The chain links TRBV19 to TRBJ2-7, with D unresolved. Germline lookup yields CDR1 LNHDA and CDR2 SQIVND (reference sequence). Trimming pared 0 bases from V and 0 bases from J, leaving 9 bases between. The CDR3 has 15 amino acids. DNA of the CDR3: TGTGCCAGTAGTATAGAAAGAGACGGCTCCTACGAGCAGTACTTC. Encoded protein: CASSIERDGSYEQYF.

This rearrangement joins TRBV19 to TRBJ1-5; D remains ambiguous. Between the trimmed V and J ends, which lost 0 bases and 4 bases, there was a span of 13 bases. Germline lookup yields CDR1 LNHDA and CDR2 SQIVND (reference sequence). CDR3 size: 16 residues. The CDR3 sequence: CASSIEGAWSNQPQHF. DNA for the CDR3: TGTGCCAGTAGTATAGAAGGCGCGTGGTCGAATCAGCCCCAGCATTTT.

There are a few counts of this clone. V and J are TRBV5-8 and TRBJ1-3; D is uncertain. The CDR3 runs 13 residues. The germline gives CDR1 SGHTS, CDR2 YDEGEE. Trimming removed 0 bases from V and 3 bases from J, with 4 bases in between. The CDR3 DNA reads as TGTGCCAGCAGCTTGGCCGGTGGAAACACCATATATTTT. Translating gives CASSLAGGNTIYF.

This clone was detected only a few times. The chain uses TRBV20-1 and TRBJ1-6, with D possibly matching TRBD1 (5 bases). V shed 3 bases and J shed 8 bases, with 17 bases lying between them. The germline gives CDR1 DFQATT, CDR2 SNEGSKA (reference sequence). This CDR3 is 15 amino acids long. CDR3 in DNA: TGCAGTGCTAGTAAGACACCGGGACGGGATTCACCCCTCCACTTT. Its translation: CSASKTPGRDSPLHF.

The chain recombines TRBV12-3 or TRBV12-4 with TRBJ1-6; D ambiguous. The CDR3 extends over 13 amino acids. V was trimmed by 1 base and J by 10 bases, leaving 8 bases between them. DNA of the CDR3: TGTGCCAGCAGTTTAGAGCGGGAGTCACCCCTCCACTTT. This encodes CASSLERESPLHF.

The rearrangement joins TRBV30 to TRBJ1-5; D remains ambiguous. CDR3 length: 14 amino acids. CDR1 GTSNPN and CDR2 SVGIG come from the germline V gene (reference sequence). The V and J ends lost 0 bases and 4 bases respectively, with 10 bases between them. Here the CDR3 reads CAWSVESGNQPQHF. Here the CDR3 DNA reads TGTGCCTGGAGTGTGGAATCGGGAAATCAGCCCCAGCATTTT.

This clone was detected a few times. This chain uses TRBV7-2 with TRBJ2-1; no firm D call. Trimming took 2 bases from V and 9 from J, leaving 8 bases between them. This CDR3 region has 12 residues. Germline lookup yields CDR1 SGHTA and CDR2 FQGNSA. The CDR3 spells CASSLYSSEQFF. In DNA, the CDR3 is TGTGCCAGCAGCTTATACTCGTCTGAGCAGTTCTTC.

This chain connects TRBV28 to TRBJ1-5, with D maybe TRBD1 (6 bases). CDR3 size: 13 residues. Looked up from germline, CDR1 is MDHEN and CDR2 is SYDVKM. Trimming took 9 bases from V and 1 from J, leaving 10 bases between them. CDR3 sequence reads: CASTGPSNQPQHF. The CDR3 nucleotides are TGTGCCAGTACAGGGCCAAGCAATCAGCCCCAGCATTTT.

This clone appeared once. The V and J genes are TRBV5-1 and TRBJ2-7, with D uncertain. The CDR3 consists of 14 residues. The germline CDR1 and CDR2 sequences are SGHRS and YFSETQ. With 0 bases removed from V and 5 bases from J, the gap between germline ends came to 12 bases. Here the CDR3 DNA reads TGCGCCAGCAGCTTGGCCAGGCCGGGCGACGAGCAGTACTTC. Translated: CASSLARPGDEQYF.

This clone was observed a single time. The chain couples TRBV5-1 to TRBJ1-1; 7 bases fit TRBD1. Germline trimming cut 5 bases from V and 5 bases from J; bases unmatched to any gene: 9. Germline CDR1 SGHRS, CDR2 YFSETQ. The CDR3 contains 14 residues. The CDR3, as DNA: TGCGCCAGCAGTCTTTTCGACAGGGCTACTGAAGCTTTCTTT. This sequence encodes CASSLFDRATEAFF.

The chain is built from TRBV30 and TRBJ1-5; 12 positions agree with TRBD1. Germline loops: CDR1 GTSNPN, CDR2 SVGIG (reference sequence). V shed 4 bases, J shed 9 bases, and the junction held 13 bases outside the gene matches. This CDR3 is 16 amino acids long. The CDR3 is CAWKSPVGTGGPPQHF. DNA of the CDR3: TGTGCCTGGAAATCACCCGTAGGGACAGGGGGCCCGCCCCAGCATTTT.

The rearrangement uses TRBV5-4 and TRBJ2-1, with D maybe TRBD2 (5 bases). Germline CDR1 and CDR2: SGHNT and YYREEE (reference sequence). This CDR3 has 13 amino acids. V lost 7 bases, J lost 2 bases, and 10 bases lay in between. The CDR3 sequence is CASGSDTYNEQFF. In DNA form, the CDR3 reads TGTGCCAGCGGTAGCGATACCTACAATGAGCAGTTCTTC.

The chain joins TRBV5-4 to TRBJ1-1; 11 bases are a match to TRBD1. Germline V gene lookup returns CDR1 SGHNT and CDR2 YYREEE (reference sequence). CDR3 length equals 17 residues. Trimming took 0 bases from V and 0 from J; bases not matched to a gene: 4. DNA of the CDR3: TGTGCCAGCAGCTTGGGGAGGACAGGGGGCTTGAACACTGAAGCTTTCTTT. Translated, it gives CASSLGRTGGLNTEAFF.

In the case of this clone: The same CDR3 is also encoded by other DNA sequences in this sample. V gene TRBV11-2 combines with J gene TRBJ1-1; D gene unclear. Germline lookup yields CDR1 SGHAT and CDR2 FQNNGV. V dropped 3 bases and J dropped 5 bases, with 4 bases sitting between them. The CDR3 consists of 11 residues. The CDR3 nucleotides are TGTGCCAGCAGCTTGAGGACTGAAGCTTTCTTT. Its protein is CASSLRTEAFF.

Only a few counts were recorded for this clone. This chain uses TRBV9 with TRBJ1-1, with D possibly TRBD1 on 6 matching bases. CDR1 and CDR2 (germline): SGDLS, YYNGEE. There are 13 residues in the CDR3. V was cut by 3 bases and J by 2 bases, with 8 bases left in between. The CDR3 is CASSAQGNTEAFF. In DNA form, the CDR3 reads TGTGCCAGCAGCGCACAGGGCAACACTGAAGCTTTCTTT.

The rearrangement links TRBV3-1 (or the pseudogene TRBV3-2) to TRBJ2-3; D is perhaps TRBD2 (6 bases). V dropped 0 bases and J dropped 4 bases, with 14 bases sitting between them. From germline, CDR1 is LGHDT and CDR2 YNNKEL (reference sequence). CDR3 size: 16 residues. The CDR3 loop is CASSQERGPVPDTQYF. CDR3 bases: TGTGCCAGCAGCCAAGAGCGGGGCCCAGTCCCAGATACGCAGTATTTT.

The chain is built from TRBV27 and TRBJ2-5; D gene unclear. Trimming removed 10 bases from V and 5 bases from J, with 17 bases in between. The length of the CDR3 is 13 residues. Germline loops: CDR1 MNHEY, CDR2 SMNVEV (reference sequence). For the CDR3, the DNA is TGTGCCACTAAGTTGGTAGGGTCGGAGACCCAGTACTTC. This gives the protein CATKLVGSETQYF.

The chain carries TRBV1 and TRBJ2-7; the table's D call, TRBD2, has no DNA check behind it. TRBV1 is a recognized pseudogene. This CDR3 spans 18 amino acids. CDR3 coding DNA: TGCACCAGCAGCCAAGAGGGTGTCGGAGTAGCGGACTCCTACGAGCAGTACTTC. This gives the protein CTSSQEGVGVADSYEQYF.

The rearrangement links TRBV27 to TRBJ2-1; perhaps TRBD2 as D (5 bases). The germline CDR1 and CDR2 sequences are MNHEY and SMNVEV (reference sequence). The CDR3 is 16 residues long. V shed 3 bases and J shed 5 bases, with 17 bases lying between them. DNA of the CDR3: TGTGCCAGCAGTTTTTTTCCTAAGCGGAGGAACAATGAGCAGTTCTTC. Its translation is CASSFFPKRRNNEQFF.

This clone was detected only a few times. The CDR3 sequence: CASSFRTGGYTF. DNA for the CDR3: TGTGCCAGCAGCTTCCGGACAGGAGGCTACACCTTC. This sequence joins TRBV5-4 and TRBJ1-2; 7 bases fit TRBD1. Germline assignment: CDR1 SGHNT and CDR2 YYREEE (reference sequence). CDR3 length equals 12 residues. The J segment lost 8 bases and the V segment lost 2 bases, leaving 3 bases of the junction unmatched.

The V and J genes are TRBV10-3 and TRBJ2-1; TRBD2 agrees at 7 bases. The CDR3 runs 16 residues. Trimming cost V 4 bases and J 8 bases; bases outside gene matches: 14. Germline V gives CDR1 ENHRY, CDR2 SYGVKD. CDR3: CAISASVTSSNYEQFF. For the CDR3, the DNA is TGTGCCATCAGTGCCTCCGTGACTAGCTCGAACTATGAGCAGTTCTTC.